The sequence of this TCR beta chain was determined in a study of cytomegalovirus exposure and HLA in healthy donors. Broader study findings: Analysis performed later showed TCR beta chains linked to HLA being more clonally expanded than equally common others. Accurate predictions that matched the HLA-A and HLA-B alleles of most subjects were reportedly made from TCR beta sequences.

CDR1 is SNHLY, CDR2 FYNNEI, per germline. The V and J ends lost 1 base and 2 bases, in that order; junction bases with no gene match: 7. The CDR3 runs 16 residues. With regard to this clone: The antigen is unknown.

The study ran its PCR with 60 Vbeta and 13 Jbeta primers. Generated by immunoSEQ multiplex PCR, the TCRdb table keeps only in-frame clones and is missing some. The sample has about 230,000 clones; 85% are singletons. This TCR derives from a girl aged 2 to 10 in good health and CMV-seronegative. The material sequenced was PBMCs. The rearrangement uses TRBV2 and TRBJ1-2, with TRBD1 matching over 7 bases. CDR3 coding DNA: TGTGCCAGCAGTGAAGTCGAGGGGGCGAGGAACTATGGCTACACCTTC. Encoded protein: CASSEVEGARNYGYTF.